The clone carrying this T cell receptor beta chain has only one observation. What it binds is not known. Trimming pared 2 bases from V and 5 bases from J, leaving 13 bases between. This CDR3 has 14 amino acids. These data come from a study of T-cell reconstitution after alpha-beta-depleted transplantation in children. Study-wide points: The study traced high day-60 TCRbeta diversity in some patients to surviving recipient T cells and thymic progenitors. After one year, T-cell counts and TCRbeta diversity mostly came from new T cells.

For TCRbeta, the library was prepared with unique molecular identifiers. TCRdb ran MiXCR on the PCR reads and lists one entry per CDR3 protein. The sample lists around 420,000 distinct CDR3 sequences; 15% to 20% were seen once. The starting material was PBMCs, mostly from graft donor cells, obtained 360 days after TCRalphabeta/CD19-depleted stem cell transplant. The TCR comes from a boy in the first two years of life who had a stem cell transplant for Wiskott-Aldrich syndrome, so the T cells may come from the graft donor. This chain links TRBV12-3 or TRBV12-4 with TRBJ2-7, with D tentatively TRBD1 (7 bases). The CDR3, as DNA: TGTGCCAGCAGTTTACAGGGGGGCTACAACGAGCAGTACTTC. Protein sequence: CASSLQGGYNEQYF.